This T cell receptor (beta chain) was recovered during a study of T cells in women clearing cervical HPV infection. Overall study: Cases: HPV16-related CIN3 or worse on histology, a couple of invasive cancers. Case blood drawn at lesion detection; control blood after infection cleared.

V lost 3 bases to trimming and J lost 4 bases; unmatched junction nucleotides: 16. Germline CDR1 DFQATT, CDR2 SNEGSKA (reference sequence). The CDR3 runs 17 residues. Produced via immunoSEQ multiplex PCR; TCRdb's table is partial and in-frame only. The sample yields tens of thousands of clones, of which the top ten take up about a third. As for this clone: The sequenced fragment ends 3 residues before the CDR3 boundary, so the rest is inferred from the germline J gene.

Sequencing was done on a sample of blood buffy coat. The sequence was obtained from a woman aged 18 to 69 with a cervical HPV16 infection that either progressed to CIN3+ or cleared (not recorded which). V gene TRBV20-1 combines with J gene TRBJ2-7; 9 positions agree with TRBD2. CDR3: CSARRPMSGRPLYEQYF. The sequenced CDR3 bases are TGCAGTGCTAGGCGGCCCATGAGCGGGAGGCCGTTGTACGAG.